This T cell receptor (beta chain) was profiled in a study of CD8 T cells in ankylosing spondylitis. V was cut by 9 bases and J by 2 bases, with 14 bases left in between. Germline V CDR1 and CDR2: MNHEY, SVGEGT. The CDR3 is 14 residues long. This clonotype has at least ten counts. TCRdb called the 5' RACE reads again in MiXCR, with one record for every CDR3 protein. The table lists about 240,000 distinct CDR3 sequences, around 9.1% of them singletons, with about 6.5% in the top ten. Sequenced sample: blood, either unsorted or a sorted T cell fraction (not recorded which). The rearrangement links TRBV6-2 or TRBV6-3 to TRBJ2-1, with a possible D match to TRBD2 (6 bases). This TCR derives from a male donor with ankylosing spondylitis or in good health (not recorded which). CDR3 nucleotides: TGTGCCAGTGTGGGGACTCCAACCTACAATGAGCAGTTCTTC. Translation: CASVGTPTYNEQFF.